Ten or more counts support the clone carrying this T cell receptor (beta chain). Its antigen is not identified. The data derive from a study of T cell repertoires in cytomegalovirus infection. General study findings and limits: In two of eight donors, the top clonotype was HLA-C-restricted CMV-specific.

TCRdb reprocessed the reads via MiXCR and lists one record per CDR3 protein. The sample carries approximately 910,000 distinct CDR3 sequences, about a third recorded once. The CDR3 sequence is 14 residues long. Germline V gene lookup returns CDR1 SGHTA and CDR2 FQGNSA. With 4 bases removed from V and 1 base from J, the gap between germline ends came to 10 bases. The chain joins TRBV7-2 to TRBJ1-1; no clear D. The sample consisted of cultured CD8+ T cells from PBMCs, taken from culture after CMV antigen stimulation. This receptor was obtained from a human donor in good health (CMV status not recorded). Some clones in this sample may be carry-over from other donors' samples. The CDR3 sequence: CASSWLTPNTEAFF. As DNA, the CDR3 is TGTGCCAGCAGCTGGTTGACACCGAACACTGAAGCTTTCTTT.